Listed below are T cell receptor beta chains from one sample, sequenced in a study of tumor-infiltrating lymphocytes in primary liver carcinoma. TCRdb called the multiplex PCR reads again in MiXCR, with one record for every CDR3 protein. The table lists nearly 45,000 distinct CDR3 sequences, 73% of them singletons. Sample: liver tumor tissue from sampling region 2. These receptors were taken from a middle-aged man with primary liver carcinoma and hepatitis B virus infection. Each CDR3 is given with its conserved first and last residue. Each record gives: clone size, V gene, J gene, D gene, CDR3 DNA, CDR3 protein. The D gene is left open where the match is weak. Clone sizes are given selectively: once, few, many, or a class where the clone is expanded.

clone_size: many
v_call: TRBV7-9
j_call: TRBJ2-3
d_call: TRBD2
cdr3_nt: TGTGCCAGCAGCCCACTGGCAGCGGGAGATGATACGCAGTATTTT
cdr3_aa: CASSPLAAGDDTQYF

clone_size: few
v_call: TRBV29-1
j_call: TRBJ2-3
d_call: -
cdr3_nt: TGCAGTGTTGAGGGCGGGACCGGCATCACAGGTACGCAGTATTTT
cdr3_aa: CSVEGGTGITGTQYF

clone_size: few
v_call: TRBV18
j_call: TRBJ1-3
d_call: -
cdr3_nt: TGTGCCAGCTCACCCGAGCAGGGCTTTTCTGGAAACACCATATATTTT
cdr3_aa: CASSPEQGFSGNTIYF

clone_size: many
v_call: TRBV5-1
j_call: TRBJ2-5
d_call: TRBD2
cdr3_nt: TGCGCCAGCAGCCTCAGACCCCTAGCGGGAATAGAGACCCAGTACTTC
cdr3_aa: CASSLRPLAGIETQYF

clone_size: once
v_call: TRBV29-1
j_call: TRBJ2-7
d_call: -
cdr3_nt: TGCAGAGTCGATATAGGGTATGTCGACGCGCAGTACTTC
cdr3_aa: CRVDIGYVDAQYF

clone_size: many
v_call: TRBV6-6
j_call: TRBJ2-1
d_call: -
cdr3_nt: TGTGCCAGCAGGCCCTACATAGAATCAAGCTACAATGAGCAGTTCTTC
cdr3_aa: CASRPYIESSYNEQFF

clone_size: -
v_call: TRBV7-9
j_call: TRBJ1-1
d_call: -
cdr3_nt: TGTTCCAGCAACTTAGGCCAAGTCCGTCCGGGACCGAACACTGAAGCTTTCTTT
cdr3_aa: CSSNLGQVRPGPNTEAFF

clone_size: -
v_call: TRBV6-2/TRBV6-3
j_call: TRBJ2-3
d_call: -
cdr3_nt: TGTGCTGGCAGCTTCCTAGGACGGCTTGGGGGAGATACGCAGTATTTT
cdr3_aa: CAGSFLGRLGGDTQYF

clone_size: many
v_call: TRBV7-9
j_call: TRBJ2-5
d_call: -
cdr3_nt: TGTGCCAGCAGCCGCGGGCGGGTGGAGGAGACCCAGTACTTC
cdr3_aa: CASSRGRVEETQYF

clone_size: -
v_call: TRBV6-2/TRBV6-3
j_call: TRBJ2-1
d_call: TRBD2
cdr3_nt: TGTGCCAGTAGTCCCAATGTGGGAGGGCCGAATGAGCAGTTCTTC
cdr3_aa: CASSPNVGGPNEQFF

clone_size: -
v_call: TRBV5-6
j_call: TRBJ2-3
d_call: -
cdr3_nt: TGTGCCAGCAGCTTGGAGGTAGCCCGGTCCACAAATACGCGGTATTTT
cdr3_aa: CASSLEVARSTNTRYF

clone_size: -
v_call: TRBV7-2
j_call: TRBJ2-2
d_call: TRBD2
cdr3_nt: TGTGCCAGCAGGATAGCGGGAGTGGGCGGGGAGCTGTTTTTT
cdr3_aa: CASRIAGVGGELFF

clone_size: -
v_call: TRBV7-9
j_call: TRBJ1-5
d_call: -
cdr3_nt: TGTCCTAGCAGCTTAGCGGATGCGCCCCAGCATTTT
cdr3_aa: CPSSLADAPQHF

clone_size: many
v_call: TRBV9
j_call: TRBJ2-3
d_call: -
cdr3_nt: TGTGCCAGCAGCGTAGCAACGGAGGGGGGTACGCAGTATTTT
cdr3_aa: CASSVATEGGTQYF

clone_size: -
v_call: TRBV2
j_call: TRBJ2-3
d_call: TRBD2
cdr3_nt: TGTGCCAGCAGTGAAGACAGCGGTACGAGCGGGAGGGAGAGCACAGATACGCAGTATTTT
cdr3_aa: CASSEDSGTSGRESTDTQYF

clone_size: once
v_call: TRBV13
j_call: TRBJ2-7
d_call: -
cdr3_nt: TGTGCCAGCAGCCTTGACTACGAGCGGTATTTC
cdr3_aa: CASSLDYERYF

clone_size: -
v_call: TRBV5-1
j_call: TRBJ2-1
d_call: -
cdr3_nt: TGCACCAGCGACCAGATACCGGGCAATGAGCAGTTCTTC
cdr3_aa: CTSDQIPGNEQFF

clone_size: -
v_call: TRBV5-1
j_call: TRBJ1-1
d_call: TRBD1
cdr3_nt: TGCGCCAGTAGCCTCAACCCCCCGGGACAGGGACACACTGAAGCTCTCTTT
cdr3_aa: CASSLNPPGQGHTEALF

clone_size: few
v_call: TRBV20-1
j_call: TRBJ2-1
d_call: TRBD2
cdr3_nt: TGCAGTGCTAGAGATAGAGCCAGCGGGAGTGAAGGGACTGAGCAGTTCTTC
cdr3_aa: CSARDRASGSEGTEQFF

clone_size: -
v_call: TRBV20-1
j_call: TRBJ1-4
d_call: -
cdr3_nt: TGCAGTGCTCAGCCTGAAACTAATGAAAAACTGTTTTTT
cdr3_aa: CSAQPETNEKLFF

clone_size: -
v_call: TRBV28
j_call: TRBJ2-5
d_call: -
cdr3_nt: TGTGCCACCTGGTACCAAGGGGCCCAGTACTTC
cdr3_aa: CATWYQGAQYF

clone_size: -
v_call: TRBV11-2
j_call: TRBJ2-2
d_call: TRBD1
cdr3_nt: TGTGCCAGCAGCTTAGATCATCGGTGTAGGGACACAGGGGATCTGTTTTTT
cdr3_aa: CASSLDHRCRDTGDLFF

clone_size: -
v_call: TRBV11-2
j_call: TRBJ2-3
d_call: -
cdr3_nt: TGTGCCAGCAGCCCCCCGGGCCGGGCAGATACGCAGTATTTT
cdr3_aa: CASSPPGRADTQYF

clone_size: -
v_call: TRBV5-1
j_call: TRBJ2-2
d_call: -
cdr3_nt: TGCGCCAGCAGCGTATTAGGGGGAGTAGATACCGGGGAGCTGTTTTTT
cdr3_aa: CASSVLGGVDTGELFF

clone_size: -
v_call: TRBV11-1
j_call: TRBJ2-7
d_call: TRBD1
cdr3_nt: TGTGCCAGTTGCTCGCTTCCAGGGGGCGCCTACGGGCAGTACTTC
cdr3_aa: CASCSLPGGAYGQYF

clone_size: -
v_call: TRBV12-3/TRBV12-4
j_call: TRBJ1-5
d_call: -
cdr3_nt: TGTGTCAGTACACGGGGCACCGCAATAAATCAGCCCCAGCATTTT
cdr3_aa: CVSTRGTAINQPQHF

clone_size: few
v_call: TRBV7-2
j_call: TRBJ2-3
d_call: TRBD2
cdr3_nt: TGTGCCAGCAGCTTAATCGGGGGGGCGGATACGCAGTATTTT
cdr3_aa: CASSLIGGADTQYF

clone_size: -
v_call: TRBV28
j_call: TRBJ2-5
d_call: -
cdr3_nt: TGTGCCAGTAGGCCGACGGAACAAGAGACCCATTACTTC
cdr3_aa: CASRPTEQETHYF

clone_size: -
v_call: TRBV9
j_call: TRBJ2-1
d_call: TRBD2
cdr3_nt: TGTGCCCGCAGCGGGGGGACTAACGTCCCCTTCGGGGAGCAGTTCTTC
cdr3_aa: CARSGGTNVPFGEQFF

clone_size: -
v_call: TRBV29-1
j_call: TRBJ2-1
d_call: TRBD2
cdr3_nt: TGCAGCGTTGGAGCAGCGGGAGGGTTTTACAATGAGCAGTTCTTC
cdr3_aa: CSVGAAGGFYNEQFF

clone_size: -
v_call: TRBV7-8
j_call: TRBJ2-6
d_call: -
cdr3_nt: TGTGCCAGCAGCTCTACGGTAACGCGCTCTGGGGCCAACGTCATGGCTTTC
cdr3_aa: CASSSTVTRSGANVMAF

clone_size: -
v_call: TRBV29-1
j_call: TRBJ1-2
d_call: -
cdr3_nt: TGCAGCGTCAAGTTTGGGCAGTCGATATATGACTACACCTTC
cdr3_aa: CSVKFGQSIYDYTF

clone_size: -
v_call: TRBV12-3/TRBV12-4
j_call: TRBJ2-5
d_call: -
cdr3_nt: TGTGCCAGCGGTTTTTCTCCGAGACTAAAAGAGACCCAGTACTTC
cdr3_aa: CASGFSPRLKETQYF

clone_size: -
v_call: TRBV7-3
j_call: TRBJ2-5
d_call: -
cdr3_nt: TGTGCCAACAGCCCGGACTACCTGGGAGAGACCCAGTACTTC
cdr3_aa: CANSPDYLGETQYF

clone_size: many
v_call: TRBV28
j_call: TRBJ2-3
d_call: -
cdr3_nt: TGTGCCAGCAGTCCCCCCCCCGGAACAGATACGCAGTATTTT
cdr3_aa: CASSPPPGTDTQYF

clone_size: -
v_call: TRBV11-3
j_call: TRBJ2-1
d_call: TRBD2
cdr3_nt: TGTTCCAGCAGCCTCAATAGCGGGAGGGGGCACAATGAGCAGTTCTTC
cdr3_aa: CSSSLNSGRGHNEQFF

clone_size: -
v_call: TRBV29-1
j_call: TRBJ1-2
d_call: TRBD1
cdr3_nt: TGCAGCGTTCAAAATTCCGGGACAGTAAACTCCTATGGCTACACCTTC
cdr3_aa: CSVQNSGTVNSYGYTF

clone_size: -
v_call: TRBV5-1
j_call: TRBJ2-2
d_call: -
cdr3_nt: TGCGCCAGCAGCTCGGCGGGTTCGAACACTGGGGAGCCGTTTTTT
cdr3_aa: CASSSAGSNTGEPFF

clone_size: many
v_call: TRBV28
j_call: TRBJ1-1
d_call: -
cdr3_nt: TGTGCCGTAGGTCCAGGTGGTGGGAACACTGAAGCTTTCTTT
cdr3_aa: CAVGPGGGNTEAFF

clone_size: many
v_call: TRBV5-1
j_call: TRBJ1-1
d_call: -
cdr3_nt: TGCGCCAGCAGCACGAGTTGGGACACTGAAGCTTTCTTT
cdr3_aa: CASSTSWDTEAFF

clone_size: many
v_call: TRBV18
j_call: TRBJ2-1
d_call: -
cdr3_nt: TGTGCCAGCTCACCACCTAACGGGATTTCCTACAATGAGCAGTTCTTC
cdr3_aa: CASSPPNGISYNEQFF

clone_size: -
v_call: TRBV30
j_call: TRBJ1-2
d_call: -
cdr3_nt: TGTGCCTGGAATGTGGTAGGAGGTACCTATGGCTACACCTTC
cdr3_aa: CAWNVVGGTYGYTF

clone_size: medium-sized
v_call: TRBV5-6
j_call: TRBJ1-6
d_call: -
cdr3_nt: TGTGCCAGCAGCCCAAGGACTCCAGTGAATTCACCCCTCCACTTT
cdr3_aa: CASSPRTPVNSPLHF

clone_size: -
v_call: TRBV11-2
j_call: TRBJ2-6
d_call: -
cdr3_nt: TGTGCCAACAGCATGGGGGGATACAGGGGCATTTCCCTCTCTGGGACCAACGTCCTGACTTTC
cdr3_aa: CANSMGGYRGISLSGTNVLTF

clone_size: -
v_call: TRBV5-6
j_call: TRBJ1-1
d_call: -
cdr3_nt: TGTGCCAGTAGCTTTCACAGATTTAACACTGAAGCTTTCTTT
cdr3_aa: CASSFHRFNTEAFF

clone_size: -
v_call: TRBV6-1
j_call: TRBJ2-6
d_call: TRBD1
cdr3_nt: TGTGCCAGCACCGAGACAGGGGCCCTCTCTGGGGCCAACATCCTGACCTTC
cdr3_aa: CASTETGALSGANILTF

clone_size: -
v_call: TRBV12-3/TRBV12-4
j_call: TRBJ2-5
d_call: -
cdr3_nt: TGTGCCAGCAGTTCAGACTGTACCGGGGAGACCAAGTACTTC
cdr3_aa: CASSSDCTGETKYF